This is a list of T cell receptor beta chains from one sample in a study of patients and donors after allogeneic stem cell transplantation. TCRdb analysed the RT-PCR reads with MiXCR anew, one entry per CDR3 protein. The data contain about 960,000 distinct CDR3 sequences, about 20% of them seen just once; the ten biggest clones take up approximately 5.9%. Sequences were obtained from blood, either unsorted or a sorted T cell fraction (not recorded which). The receptors come from a human donor who was either an allogeneic HSCT recipient or a stem cell or donor lymphocyte infusion donor (not recorded which). It is not recorded whose cells these are; they may come from a transplant donor. Both conserved end residues are part of each CDR3. The D gene is left open where the match is weak. Only part of the rows carry a size: once, few, many, or a class if the clone is expanded.

TRBJ1-2 | . | . | TRBV27 | CASLHSGQSLVYGYTF | TGTGCCAGCCTTCACTCCGGACAGTCCTTAGTCTATGGCTACACCTTC
TRBJ1-5 | . | . | TRBV7-6 | CASSLEPGQRNQPQHF | TGTGCCAGCAGCTTAGAGCCCGGGCAAAGGAATCAGCCCCAGCATTTT
TRBJ2-3 | . | . | TRBV7-3 | CASSASLVSTDTQYF | TGTGCCAGCAGCGCTTCACTAGTGAGCACAGATACGCAGTATTTT
TRBJ2-7 | . | . | TRBV20-1 | CSALRSSVAYEQYF | TGCAGTGCACTTCGTTCTAGCGTAGCCTACGAGCAGTACTTC
TRBJ2-1 | . | TRBD2 | TRBV11-1 | CASSRSGWGFNVYNEQFF | TGTGCCAGCAGCCGTAGCGGGTGGGGCTTCAATGTATACAATGAGCAGTTCTTC
TRBJ1-2 | . | TRBD1 | TRBV5-4 | CASSLMTGGNRGYTF | TGTGCCAGCAGCTTGATGACAGGGGGTAATCGGGGCTACACCTTC
TRBJ1-1 | few | . | TRBV2 | CASTPLGGGNTEAFF | TGTGCCAGCACCCCCTTGGGCGGCGGGAACACTGAAGCTTTCTTT
TRBJ2-7 | . | . | TRBV30 | CAWTPPGQIFHEQYF | TGTGCCTGGACTCCACCGGGGCAGATCTTCCACGAGCAGTACTTC
TRBJ1-6 | few | . | TRBV4-1 | CASSHGNSPLHF | TGCGCCAGCAGCCATGGGAATTCACCCCTCCACTTT
TRBJ2-6 | many | . | TRBV4-2 | CASSPSFSGANVLTF | TGTGCCAGCAGCCCCTCATTCTCTGGGGCCAACGTCCTGACTTTC
TRBJ2-7 | many | TRBD2 | TRBV12-3/TRBV12-4 | CASSPSGRSYEQYF | TGTGCCAGCAGTCCCAGCGGGAGATCCTACGAGCAGTACTTC
TRBJ2-7 | . | . | TRBV7-9 | CASSLDQFYEQYF | TGTGCCAGCAGCTTAGATCAGTTCTACGAGCAGTACTTC
TRBJ2-7 | few | TRBD1 | TRBV2 | CASSVKPGQGGEQYF | TGTGCCAGCAGTGTAAAACCGGGACAGGGGGGCGAGCAGTACTTC
TRBJ2-2 | . | . | TRBV24-1 | CATSDLGAGDTGELFF | TGTGCCACCAGTGATTTGGGGGCAGGAGACACCGGGGAGCTGTTTTTT
TRBJ2-1 | . | . | TRBV6-2/TRBV6-3 | CASGEGVSSSYNEQFF | TGTGCCAGCGGGGAGGGGGTCTCTAGCTCCTACAATGAGCAGTTCTTC
TRBJ1-6 | few | TRBD1 | TRBV10-3 | CAIRGDSTYNSPLHF | TGTGCCATCAGGGGGGACAGCACCTATAATTCACCCCTCCACTTT
TRBJ2-6 | . | . | TRBV30 | CAWSVLGGMGANVLTF | TGTGCCTGGAGTGTACTAGGGGGGATGGGGGCCAACGTCCTGACTTTC
TRBJ2-2 | . | . | TRBV29-1 | CSVVPGNRANAGELFF | TGCAGCGTTGTTCCCGGGAACAGGGCGAACGCCGGGGAGCTGTTTTTT
TRBJ2-2 | few | . | TRBV6-2/TRBV6-3 | CASSNQLFGELFF | TGTGCCAGCAGTAACCAATTATTCGGGGAGCTGTTTTTT
TRBJ2-7 | many | . | TRBV27 | CASSPSVGGRGEQYF | TGTGCCAGCAGCCCGAGTGTGGGGGGAAGAGGCGAGCAGTACTTC
TRBJ1-5 | few | . | TRBV20-1 | CSARVGSGTNQPQHF | TGCAGTGCTAGAGTAGGGAGCGGTACCAATCAGCCCCAGCATTTT
TRBJ1-1 | few | TRBD1 | TRBV30 | CAWNENRQGLGAFF | TGTGCCTGGAACGAAAATCGACAGGGACTTGGGGCTTTCTTT
TRBJ2-5 | once | . | TRBV18 | CASSPPPPETQYF | TGTGCCAGCTCACCTCCCCCCCCAGAGACCCAGTACTTC
TRBJ2-7 | few | . | TRBV5-1 | CASSLDVSSSYEQYF | TGCGCCAGCAGCTTGGACGTGTCTAGCTCCTACGAGCAGTACTTC
TRBJ2-2 | . | TRBD2 | TRBV18 | CASSPTSAYTGELFF | TGTGCCAGCTCACCAACTAGCGCCTACACCGGGGAGCTGTTTTTT
TRBJ2-7 | once | . | TRBV2 | CASSEDGNSYEQYF | TGTGCCAGCAGTGAAGACGGGAACTCCTACGAGCAGTACTTC
TRBJ1-2 | few | . | TRBV3-1 | CASSQEGAAGYTF | TGTGCCAGCAGCCAAGAGGGGGCGGCTGGCTACACCTTC
TRBJ1-2 | . | TRBD1 | TRBV3-1 | CASSLLTGGGGYTF | TGTGCCAGCAGCCTCCTGACAGGGGGGGGTGGCTACACCTTC
TRBJ1-1 | . | . | TRBV4-1 | CASSPIRGGTEAFF | TGCGCCAGCAGCCCCATCCGTGGGGGCACTGAAGCTTTCTTT
TRBJ2-2 | . | TRBD2 | TRBV7-9 | CASSSRLAGAPGELFF | TGTGCCAGCAGCTCCAGACTAGCGGGAGCCCCCGGGGAGCTGTTTTTT
TRBJ2-2 | medium-sized | TRBD1 | TRBV4-3 | CASSPQGADTGELFF | TGCGCCAGCAGCCCACAGGGGGCGGACACCGGGGAGCTGTTTTTT
TRBJ1-1 | . | TRBD1 | TRBV27 | CASSEQGLPNTEAFF | TGTGCCAGCAGTGAACAGGGGCTACCGAACACTGAAGCTTTCTTT
TRBJ2-7 | . | . | TRBV2 | CASSVKTASYEQYF | TGTGCCAGCAGTGTAAAGACTGCCTCATACGAGCAGTACTTC
TRBJ1-1 | . | . | TRBV11-2 | CASSPNRPNTEAFF | TGTGCCAGCAGCCCAAACCGGCCGAACACTGAAGCTTTCTTT
TRBJ1-6 | many | . | TRBV12-3/TRBV12-4 | CASSFNSPLHF | TGTGCCAGCAGTTTTAATTCACCCCTCCACTTT
TRBJ2-3 | . | TRBD2 | TRBV5-6 | CASSSIGLAKDTQYF | TGTGCCAGCAGCTCCATCGGACTAGCCAAAGATACGCAGTATTTT
TRBJ1-2 | . | . | TRBV12-3/TRBV12-4 | CASRDDSNYGYTF | TGTGCCAGCAGGGACGACAGTAACTATGGCTACACCTTC